This T cell receptor beta chain was identified during a study of human T cells and chemical hapten exposure. V was trimmed by 1 base and J by 4 bases, leaving 9 bases between them. CDR3 length: 14 amino acids. CDR1 and CDR2 from the germline V gene are MDHEN and SYDVKM. Broader study findings: Alopecia in the donors means their immune response may deviate from healthy people's.

This clonotype came up a few times. As yet, its antigen is unknown. The time point was: patch test 1, 2 weeks after DPC sensitization. Treatment reported: therapeutic diphenylcyclopropenone sensitization with weekly scalp DPC. Alopecia patients between 18 and 70 years old and suitable for DPC were used as donors. The library tagged each cDNA molecule with unique molecular identifiers. Each CDR3 protein gets one entry after TCRdb re-called the RACE reads with MiXCR. The table shows tens of thousands of distinct CDR3 sequences, with under 12% occurring only once. The receptor was derived from a man in his forties with alopecia areata. Some clones in this sample may be carry-over from other donors' samples. The chain recombines TRBV28 with TRBJ2-3, with no clear D. Sequences were derived from whole blood, sampled in connection with sensitization to the hapten diphenylcyclopropenone (DPC). CDR3 DNA sequence: TGTGCCAGCAGTTTATCCCCAGTTCCAGATACGCAGTATTTT. It yields the protein CASSLSPVPDTQYF.